This T cell receptor (beta chain) was recorded in a study of graft-versus-host responses after intestinal transplantation. CDR3 length equals 16 residues. Germline CDR1 and CDR2: SGHKS and YYEKEE (reference sequence). Trimming took 3 bases from V and 0 from J, leaving 15 bases between them. Data came from immunoSEQ multiplex PCR; TCRdb stores just in-frame clones and leaves some out. The sample shows 30,000 or so clones, about 80% of them seen only once. Notes on this clone: The antigen is undetermined.

This clonotype originated in a human donor who received an intestinal transplant. The rearrangement joins TRBV5-5 to TRBJ1-1, with a possible D match to TRBD1 (6 bases). This specimen was unstimulated CD8+ T cells sorted from spleen or lymph node cells, taken before intestinal transplant. CDR3 sequence: CASSWGGARVNTEAFF. The CDR3, as DNA: TGTGCCAGCAGCTGGGGGGGGGCTCGCGTGAACACTGAAGCTTTCTTT. Complete variable domain (other parts from reference TRBV5-5 and TRBJ1-1): DAGVTQSPTHLIKTRGQQVTLRCSPISGHKSVSWYQQVLGQGPQFIFQYYEKEERGRGNFPDRFSARQFPNYSSELNVNALLLGDSALYLCASSWGGARVNTEAFFGQGTRLTVV.